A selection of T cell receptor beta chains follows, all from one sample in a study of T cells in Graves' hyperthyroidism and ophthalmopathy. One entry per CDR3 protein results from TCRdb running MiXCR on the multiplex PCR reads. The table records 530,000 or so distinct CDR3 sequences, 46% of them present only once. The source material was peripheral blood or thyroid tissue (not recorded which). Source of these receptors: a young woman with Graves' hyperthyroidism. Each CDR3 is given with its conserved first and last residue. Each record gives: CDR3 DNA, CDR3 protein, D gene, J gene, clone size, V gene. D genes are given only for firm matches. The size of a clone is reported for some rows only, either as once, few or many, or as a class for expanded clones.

CDR3 DNA: TGTGCCACCAGCAGAGGGGACAGGGATAATTCACCCCTCCACTTT
CDR3 protein: CATSRGDRDNSPLHF
D gene: TRBD1
J gene: TRBJ1-6
clone size: .
V gene: TRBV15

CDR3 DNA: TGTGCCAGCAGTTTAACCAGGGGAACCGGGGAGCTGTTTTTT
CDR3 protein: CASSLTRGTGELFF
D gene: .
J gene: TRBJ2-2
clone size: .
V gene: TRBV27

CDR3 DNA: TGTGCCAGCGAAGAAGGGGGGTCCTACGAGCAGTACTTC
CDR3 protein: CASEEGGSYEQYF
D gene: .
J gene: TRBJ2-7
clone size: many
V gene: TRBV7-2

CDR3 DNA: TGTGCCAGCAGCCTCAGGCGGGGGACTATCCCGAGCACAGATACGCAGTATTTT
CDR3 protein: CASSLRRGTIPSTDTQYF
D gene: TRBD2
J gene: TRBJ2-3
clone size: .
V gene: TRBV7-3

CDR3 DNA: TGTGCCAGCAGCCGGCAAACAGGGAGTGGCTACGAGCAGTACTTC
CDR3 protein: CASSRQTGSGYEQYF
D gene: .
J gene: TRBJ2-7
clone size: .
V gene: TRBV7-6

CDR3 DNA: TGCGCCAGCAGCCCGGACGGTTCGAACACCGGGGAGCTGTTTTTT
CDR3 protein: CASSPDGSNTGELFF
D gene: .
J gene: TRBJ2-2
clone size: many
V gene: TRBV5-1

CDR3 DNA: TGTGCCAGCAGCGCGAGGGGGAACACTGAAGCTTTCTTT
CDR3 protein: CASSARGNTEAFF
D gene: .
J gene: TRBJ1-1
clone size: .
V gene: TRBV7-6

CDR3 DNA: TGTGCCAGCAGTCGACAGGGGACGAACACCGGGGAGCTGTTTTTT
CDR3 protein: CASSRQGTNTGELFF
D gene: TRBD1
J gene: TRBJ2-2
clone size: many
V gene: TRBV7-2

CDR3 DNA: TGTGCCAGCAGCACAAGACTAGCCACCGGGGAGCTGTTTTTT
CDR3 protein: CASSTRLATGELFF
D gene: TRBD2
J gene: TRBJ2-2
clone size: many
V gene: TRBV11-3

CDR3 DNA: TGTGCCAGCAGTGAAGCGGGATTACATTCACCCCTCCACTTT
CDR3 protein: CASSEAGLHSPLHF
D gene: .
J gene: TRBJ1-6
clone size: .
V gene: TRBV2

CDR3 DNA: TGTGCCAGCAGCGCCGGGACTAGCGGGTTCAATGAGCAGTTCTTC
CDR3 protein: CASSAGTSGFNEQFF
D gene: TRBD2
J gene: TRBJ2-1
clone size: .
V gene: TRBV7-9

CDR3 DNA: TGTGCCAGCAGTTCCGGGACAGGGATATCTGGGGCCAACGTCCTGACTTTC
CDR3 protein: CASSSGTGISGANVLTF
D gene: TRBD1
J gene: TRBJ2-6
clone size: many
V gene: TRBV6-5

CDR3 DNA: TGTGCCAGCAGTTTATTCCCGGGACTGAACAATGAGCAGTTCTTC
CDR3 protein: CASSLFPGLNNEQFF
D gene: .
J gene: TRBJ2-1
clone size: .
V gene: TRBV3-1

CDR3 DNA: TGTGCCAGCAGCTTACGGCGGGACAAGTACGAGCAGTACTTC
CDR3 protein: CASSLRRDKYEQYF
D gene: .
J gene: TRBJ2-7
clone size: few
V gene: TRBV7-2

CDR3 DNA: TGTGCCAGCAGCCCCCTGAGATCTGGAAACACCATATATTTT
CDR3 protein: CASSPLRSGNTIYF
D gene: .
J gene: TRBJ1-3
clone size: few
V gene: TRBV6-5

CDR3 DNA: TGTGCCAGTAGGGCCGGACGGATCCAAGAGACCCAGTACTTC
CDR3 protein: CASRAGRIQETQYF
D gene: .
J gene: TRBJ2-5
clone size: many
V gene: TRBV12-3/TRBV12-4

CDR3 DNA: TGCGCCAGCAGCGCCAGGGGGGCCGCCTACAAGGTGCTGTTTTTT
CDR3 protein: CASSARGAAYKVLFF
D gene: .
J gene: TRBJ2-2
clone size: .
V gene: TRBV5-1

CDR3 DNA: TGTGCCACCAGCGACCCCGGACTAGCCGGTGAGCAGTACTTC
CDR3 protein: CATSDPGLAGEQYF
D gene: TRBD2
J gene: TRBJ2-7
clone size: many
V gene: TRBV24-1

CDR3 DNA: TGTGCCAGCAGCTTATTATTGGGGGGAGCCACTGAAGCTTTCTTT
CDR3 protein: CASSLLLGGATEAFF
D gene: .
J gene: TRBJ1-1
clone size: .
V gene: TRBV7-3

CDR3 DNA: TGCGCCAGCAGCCCGGGGACGGAGAACCTTCACAATGAGCAGTTCTTC
CDR3 protein: CASSPGTENLHNEQFF
D gene: .
J gene: TRBJ2-1
clone size: .
V gene: TRBV10-2

CDR3 DNA: TGTGCCAGCAGCTTGGACAGCAGACCCACCTTC
CDR3 protein: CASSLDSRPTF
D gene: .
J gene: TRBJ1-2
clone size: .
V gene: TRBV7-2

CDR3 DNA: TGTGCCACCAGCAGAGGGCTAGCGGGAGGGCCCCAAGAGACCCAGTACTTC
CDR3 protein: CATSRGLAGGPQETQYF
D gene: TRBD2
J gene: TRBJ2-5
clone size: .
V gene: TRBV15

CDR3 DNA: TGCAGTGCCTCGGGACAGGGTCTGTACGAGCAGTACTTC
CDR3 protein: CSASGQGLYEQYF
D gene: TRBD1
J gene: TRBJ2-7
clone size: .
V gene: TRBV20-1

CDR3 DNA: TGCAGCGCGGAATCCGGGACAGGGGGCTGGGAGACCCAGTACTTC
CDR3 protein: CSAESGTGGWETQYF
D gene: TRBD1
J gene: TRBJ2-5
clone size: .
V gene: TRBV20-1

CDR3 DNA: TGCAGCGTCGAACCGGCTAGCGGGAGCGGCTACGAGCAGTACTTC
CDR3 protein: CSVEPASGSGYEQYF
D gene: TRBD2
J gene: TRBJ2-7
clone size: .
V gene: TRBV29-1

CDR3 DNA: TGTGCCAGCAGCTTAATCGGACAGGGGGCGTTTAACTATGGCTACACCTTC
CDR3 protein: CASSLIGQGAFNYGYTF
D gene: TRBD1
J gene: TRBJ1-2
clone size: many
V gene: TRBV7-2

CDR3 DNA: TGTGCCAGCAGCTTATGGGTCGACTCTTCAAATATAGGCTACACCTTC
CDR3 protein: CASSLWVDSSNIGYTF
D gene: .
J gene: TRBJ1-2
clone size: many
V gene: TRBV7-8

CDR3 DNA: TGTGCCAGCAGCCCGGGGACAGGGGTCAATGAGCAGTTCTTC
CDR3 protein: CASSPGTGVNEQFF
D gene: TRBD1
J gene: TRBJ2-1
clone size: .
V gene: TRBV2

CDR3 DNA: TGTGCCACCTCCGGGACAGCGAACACTGAAGCTTTCTTT
CDR3 protein: CATSGTANTEAFF
D gene: TRBD1
J gene: TRBJ1-1
clone size: many
V gene: TRBV24-1

CDR3 DNA: TGTGCTAGTGGTTTGGCCGTACGGGACAGGGGGGATCAGCCCCAGCATTTT
CDR3 protein: CASGLAVRDRGDQPQHF
D gene: TRBD1
J gene: TRBJ1-5
clone size: .
V gene: TRBV12-5

CDR3 DNA: TGTGCCATCAGCAGCGGGGAGCGGGATGGACAGTACTTC
CDR3 protein: CAISSGERDGQYF
D gene: TRBD2
J gene: TRBJ2-7
clone size: .
V gene: TRBV10-3

CDR3 DNA: TGTGCCAGCAGCGTAGAGGGAGGGAACACTGAAGCTTTCTTT
CDR3 protein: CASSVEGGNTEAFF
D gene: .
J gene: TRBJ1-1
clone size: many
V gene: TRBV9

CDR3 DNA: TGTGCCGGTTCAGTCGGGACACACTACGAGCAGTACTTC
CDR3 protein: CAGSVGTHYEQYF
D gene: .
J gene: TRBJ2-7
clone size: .
V gene: TRBV2

CDR3 DNA: TGTGCCAGCAGCTTAGCGGGATTAGCGGCAACCTACGAGCAGTACTTC
CDR3 protein: CASSLAGLAATYEQYF
D gene: .
J gene: TRBJ2-7
clone size: once
V gene: TRBV7-2

CDR3 DNA: TGCGCCAGCAGCCAGAGACTAGCGGGAGTCAGTGAGCAGTACTTC
CDR3 protein: CASSQRLAGVSEQYF
D gene: TRBD2
J gene: TRBJ2-7
clone size: many
V gene: TRBV4-1

CDR3 DNA: TGTGCCAGCACCAACGGGGGGCTCACTGAAGCTTTCTTT
CDR3 protein: CASTNGGLTEAFF
D gene: .
J gene: TRBJ1-1
clone size: .
V gene: TRBV12-3/TRBV12-4

CDR3 DNA: TGTGCCACCAGTAATTTAGGGACAGGGGGAACTGGGGCCAACGTCCTGACTTTC
CDR3 protein: CATSNLGTGGTGANVLTF
D gene: TRBD1
J gene: TRBJ2-6
clone size: .
V gene: TRBV24-1

CDR3 DNA: TGTGCCACCAGTGATCCCCGGGGTCTGCCCGGGGAGCTGTTTTTT
CDR3 protein: CATSDPRGLPGELFF
D gene: .
J gene: TRBJ2-2
clone size: many
V gene: TRBV24-1

CDR3 DNA: TGCGCCAGCAGCTTGGGGGACATCGGCCAGCCCCAGCATTTT
CDR3 protein: CASSLGDIGQPQHF
D gene: .
J gene: TRBJ1-5
clone size: many
V gene: TRBV5-1

CDR3 DNA: TGTGCTAGTGGTTTGGGAGGACAGGGGGTTGAAGAGACCCAGTACTTC
CDR3 protein: CASGLGGQGVEETQYF
D gene: TRBD1
J gene: TRBJ2-5
clone size: .
V gene: TRBV12-5

CDR3 DNA: TGTGCCAGCAGCCCCCCACGCGGGAACAATGAGCAGTTCTTC
CDR3 protein: CASSPPRGNNEQFF
D gene: .
J gene: TRBJ2-1
clone size: .
V gene: TRBV7-3

CDR3 DNA: TGCAGTCCGGACAGTACCAGCACAGATACGCAGTATTTT
CDR3 protein: CSPDSTSTDTQYF
D gene: .
J gene: TRBJ2-3
clone size: many
V gene: TRBV20-1

CDR3 DNA: TGTGCCAGCAGTACTATCGGGACTAGCGGGCTAGCCTACGAGCAGTACTTC
CDR3 protein: CASSTIGTSGLAYEQYF
D gene: TRBD2
J gene: TRBJ2-7
clone size: many
V gene: TRBV27

CDR3 DNA: TGTGCCAGCATGTCCAGGGGCGGAGAGACCCAGTACTTC
CDR3 protein: CASMSRGGETQYF
D gene: .
J gene: TRBJ2-5
clone size: .
V gene: TRBV12-3/TRBV12-4

CDR3 DNA: TGTGCCAGCAGCTCACAGACTAGCGGGAACCAAGAGACCCAGTACTTC
CDR3 protein: CASSSQTSGNQETQYF
D gene: TRBD2
J gene: TRBJ2-5
clone size: many
V gene: TRBV5-8

CDR3 DNA: TGTGCCAGCAGCCAATTCCCCAGTATGGAGACCCAGTACTTC
CDR3 protein: CASSQFPSMETQYF
D gene: .
J gene: TRBJ2-5
clone size: few
V gene: TRBV3-1